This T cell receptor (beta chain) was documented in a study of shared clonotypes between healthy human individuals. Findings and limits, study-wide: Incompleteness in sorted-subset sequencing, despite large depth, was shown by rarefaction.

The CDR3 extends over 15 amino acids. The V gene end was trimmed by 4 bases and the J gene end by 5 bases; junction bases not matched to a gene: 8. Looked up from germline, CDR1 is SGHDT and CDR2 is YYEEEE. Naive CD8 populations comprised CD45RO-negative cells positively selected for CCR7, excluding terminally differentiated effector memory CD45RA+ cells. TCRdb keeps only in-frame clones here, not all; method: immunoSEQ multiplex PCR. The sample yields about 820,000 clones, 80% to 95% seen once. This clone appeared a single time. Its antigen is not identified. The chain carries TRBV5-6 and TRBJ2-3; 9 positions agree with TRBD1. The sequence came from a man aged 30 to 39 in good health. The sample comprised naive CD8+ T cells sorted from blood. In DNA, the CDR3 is TGTGCCAGCAGCGGCTGGAGGACAGGGGAAGATACGCAGTATTTT. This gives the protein CASSGWRTGEDTQYF. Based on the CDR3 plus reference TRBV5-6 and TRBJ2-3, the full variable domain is DAGVTQSPTHLIKTRGQQVTLRCSPKSGHDTVSWYQQALGQGPQFIFQYYEEEERQRGNFPDRFSGHQFPNYSSELNVNALLLGDSALYLCASSGWRTGEDTQYFGPGTRLTVL.